This TCR beta chain was captured in a study of T cells in Graves' hyperthyroidism and ophthalmopathy. Study results and limitations: Most expanded thyroid clonotypes above 0.001 also appeared in blood.

This clonotype came up many times. Its target is unknown. This may be a read error: a much more frequent sequence differs by one nucleotide. Diagnoses used clinical symptoms, serum thyroxine and TRAb, thyroid ultrasound and orbital computed tomography. The investigators amplified TCR beta CDR3 regions from RNA transcripts. During a first-round RT-PCR of the TCR CDR3, the HTBI primer set was used. MiXCR, applied by TCRdb to the multiplex PCR reads, yields one record per CDR3 protein. The data hold 350,000 or so distinct CDR3 sequences, with around a sixth observed a single time. CDR1 is SGHRS, CDR2 YFSETQ, per germline. The CDR3 spans 17 residues. V trimming: 4 bases; J trimming: 5 bases; junction bases outside the gene matches: 17.

The receptor was derived from a woman in her thirties or forties with Graves' ophthalmopathy. The sample was blood. The chain uses TRBV5-1 and TRBJ1-1, with TRBD1 matching over 7 bases. The CDR3 nucleotides are TGCGCCAGCAGCCCGATAGGGATAGGGGGCCGGCGGACTGAAGCTTTCTTT. It is translated as CASSPIGIGGRRTEAFF.